These T cell receptor beta chains were read from a single sample in a study of tumor-infiltrating lymphocytes in primary liver carcinoma. One entry per CDR3 protein, called by TCRdb with MiXCR from the multiplex PCR reads. The table has 250,000 to 350,000 distinct CDR3 sequences, almost 60% seen once. The sample comprised peripheral blood. All receptors derive from a woman younger than 45 with primary liver carcinoma and hepatitis B virus infection. Both conserved end residues are trimmed from each CDR3.

TRBJ1-6 TRBV6-2/TRBV6-3 VSTRDGAANSPLH
TRBJ2-1 TRBV5-4 ASSSPGLTGNEQF
TRBJ2-3 TRBV29-1 SVVDRTPHPDTQY
TRBJ2-7 TRBV14 ASRIAGGSEQY
TRBJ2-7 TRBV29-1 SVPGTGGLPY
TRBJ2-1 TRBV11-2 ASSLSSRGRAEF
TRBJ1-1 TRBV4-3 ASSQDIGFLNTETF
TRBJ2-7 TRBV6-2/TRBV6-3 ASSYPTGSGPSYEQY
TRBJ2-3 TRBV5-6 ASSSAGITDTQY
TRBJ1-1 TRBV7-8 ASSHLDFAEAF
TRBJ2-4 TRBV6-1 ASSDEGLSAKNIQY
TRBJ2-1 TRBV18 ASSPPGSGSRDEQF
TRBJ1-1 TRBV7-9 ASSPLREVAF
TRBJ1-1 TRBV11-2 ASSPAGGRRNTEAF
TRBJ2-5 TRBV5-6 ASTPGTSGSAETQY
TRBJ2-7 TRBV29-1 SVDGNEVYEQY
TRBJ1-1 TRBV29-1 SVVRGLNTEAF
TRBJ2-5 TRBV11-2 ASSLAWGWQETQY
TRBJ1-1 TRBV7-9 ASSLALGQSHEAF
TRBJ1-1 TRBV10-3 AIARTGGDTEAF
TRBJ2-7 TRBV6-2/TRBV6-3 ASSQLAGGLYEQY
TRBJ2-3 TRBV5-1 ASSSDRLAAGDTQY
TRBJ2-7 TRBV14 ASCQRGQGRLRWQY
TRBJ1-4 TRBV6-5 ASKDSNSREKLF
TRBJ2-7 TRBV5-4 AGSFGGKENYEQY
TRBJ2-2 TRBV11-2 VSSSSPLNTGELF
TRBJ2-7 TRBV7-8 ANSLFPGGTFYEQY
TRBJ1-2 TRBV7-9 ASSPEEGRGYT
TRBJ1-2 TRBV29-1 SALSDGYT
TRBJ2-1 TRBV6-5 ACSPRSGRFNEQF
TRBJ2-1 TRBV6-2/TRBV6-3 ASSYLKNEQF
. TRBV6-5 ASSYYGTVNQPQY
TRBJ2-3 TRBV5-1 ASSPKANLDTQY
TRBJ2-1 TRBV4-3 SSSQDRGPLAPPYNEQF
TRBJ2-2 TRBV11-2 ASSSPGGVDGELL
TRBJ2-1 TRBV11-2 ASNHLRGKGYEQF
TRBJ1-2 TRBV29-1 SSGDARTRGYT
TRBJ1-3 TRBV6-5 ASSYRAAGASGNTIY
TRBJ2-7 TRBV6-5 ASRHHRDPYEQY
TRBJ2-7 TRBV28 ASSPGIYEQY
TRBJ2-7 TRBV5-6 ASSGEDFLHDEQY